The 27 T cell receptor beta chains reported below all come from one sample, sequenced in a study of PD-L1 blockade in urothelial cancer. Libraries were prepared by immunoSEQ multiplex PCR; TCRdb keeps only in-frame clonotypes and omits some of them. Of 95,000 or so clones listed, roughly 87% are singletons. Time point denoted: pretreatment peripheral blood. The sequencing here drew on PBMCs, taken around atezolizumab (anti-PD-L1) treatment. The receptors here all came from a man between 60 and 75 years old with urothelial cancer.

The CDR3 loop is CASSRDRISRGYTF. CDR3 sequence (DNA): TGTGCCAGCAGCCGGGACAGAATCTCGCGTGGCTACACCTTC. The rearrangement links TRBV5-4 to TRBJ1-2; 7 nucleotides agree with TRBD1. CDR1 is SGHNT and CDR2 is YYREEE in the germline V gene (reference sequence). The CDR3 consists of 14 residues. V gave up 4 bases and J gave up 7 bases; unmatched junction bases: 10. Together with reference TRBV5-4 and TRBJ1-2, the CDR3 gives the full variable domain: ETGVTQSPTHLIKTRGQQVTLRCSSQSGHNTVSWYQQALGQGPQFIFQYYREEENGRGNFPPRFSGLQFPNYSSELNVNALELDDSALYLCASSRDRISRGYTFGSGTRLTVV.

This clone was counted between two and nine times. CDR3 DNA sequence: TGTGCCAGTAGTATGGGACTAGCGGGAGTTTACGAGCAGTACTTC. Translating gives CASSMGLAGVYEQYF. V gene TRBV19 combines with J gene TRBJ2-7; 14 positions match TRBD2. CDR3 length equals 15 residues. CDR1 is LNHDA and CDR2 is SQIVND in the germline V gene (reference sequence). Germline trimming cut 3 bases from V and 4 bases from J; bases unmatched to any gene: 2.

The gene calls are TRBV29-1 and TRBJ1-1, with D maybe TRBD1 (6 bases). This CDR3 comprises 13 residues. Germline assignment: CDR1 SQVTM and CDR2 ANQGSEA. The V gene lost 6 bases and the J gene lost 5 bases, with 16 bases spanning the gap. CDR3 coding DNA: TGCAGCGTGGCGAATAAGGGGGGGACTGAAGCTTTCTTT. Protein sequence: CSVANKGGTEAFF. The entire variable domain, with the rest obtained from reference TRBV29-1 and TRBJ1-1, is as follows: SAVISQKPSRDICQRGTSLTIQCQVDSQVTMMFWYRQQPGQSLTLIATANQGSEATYESGFVIDKFPISRPNLTFSTLTVSNMSPEDSSIYLCSVANKGGTEAFFGQGTRLTVV.

The J gene is TRBJ2-3, the V gene TRBV19; D is undetermined. The CDR3 is 15 residues long. Germline-derived CDR1 and CDR2 are LNHDA and SQIVND (reference sequence). Trimming stripped 7 bases from V and 0 bases from J, with 14 bases between. CDR3 region: CASTRAAASTDTQYF. Here the CDR3 DNA reads TGTGCCAGTACCCGTGCGGCAGCTAGCACAGATACGCAGTATTTT.

This clone was detected only once. In DNA form, the CDR3 reads TGTGCCAGCAGCGCGGGCCCCGGGCGGAATCAGCCCCAGCATTTT. Amino acids: CASSAGPGRNQPQHF. The rearrangement links TRBV2 to TRBJ1-5; D ambiguous. V shed 6 bases and J shed 4 bases, with 16 bases lying between them. Germline V gene sequence: CDR1 SNHLY, CDR2 FYNNEI. The CDR3 consists of 15 residues.

The rearrangement links TRBV6-5 to TRBJ1-3; maybe TRBD1 (5 bases). Germline V gene sequence: CDR1 MNHEY, CDR2 SVGAGI. Deletions cut 6 bases from V and 1 base from J, with 10 bases between. The CDR3 has 14 amino acids. The CDR3: CASRRDLSGNTIYF. CDR3 DNA sequence: TGTGCCAGCAGGAGGGACTTATCTGGAAACACCATATATTTT.

The chain recombines TRBV10-3 with TRBJ2-3; 8 nucleotides align to TRBD1. V was clipped by 7 bases and J by 3 bases; unmatched bases: 9. From germline, CDR1 is ENHRY and CDR2 SYGVKD. This CDR3 has 15 amino acids. The CDR3 reads CAITPETGVTDTQYF. CDR3 nucleotides: TGTGCCATCACCCCCGAGACAGGGGTTACAGATACGCAGTATTTT.

This sequence joins TRBV28 and TRBJ2-1; 7 bases agree with TRBD1. The germline V gene has CDR1 MDHEN and CDR2 SYDVKM. V shed 7 bases, J shed 9 bases, and the junction held 15 bases outside the gene matches. The CDR3 runs to 15 residues. In DNA form, the CDR3 reads TGTGCCAGCACCAGGAGCCGGGACAGTCTCATTGAGCAGTTCTTC. Its protein is CASTRSRDSLIEQFF.

V usage is TRBV6-6 and J usage is TRBJ1-2; 10 nucleotides align to TRBD1. There are 12 residues in the CDR3. Looked up from germline, CDR1 is MNHNY and CDR2 is SVGAGI (reference sequence). The junction had 7 bases not matched to a gene; V was cut back by 6 bases and J by 12 bases. CDR3 protein: CASSEDRGRHTF. CDR3 coding DNA: TGTGCCAGCAGCGAAGACAGGGGGCGACACACCTTC.

The chain employs TRBV6-5 and TRBJ2-7, with TRBD2 matching 12 bases. The CDR3 has 16 residues. Losses at the gene ends were 4 bases for V and 3 bases for J; bases not matched to a gene: 7. Germline V gives CDR1 MNHEY, CDR2 SVGAGI. Written as DNA, the CDR3 is TGTGCCAGCAGTTCCCGACTAGCGGGGGCTTACTACGAGCAGTACTTC. Residues: CASSSRLAGAYYEQYF.

The chain uses TRBV23-1 and TRBJ2-6; possible D gene TRBD2, 5 bases. TRBV23-1 is an ORF, with its function uncertain. V was trimmed by 8 bases and J by 0 bases, leaving 11 bases between them. This CDR3 spans 15 amino acids. The CDR3 DNA is TGCGCCAGCGAAAGTGGGAGCTCTGGGGCCAACGTCCTGACTTTC. Translating it yields CASESGSSGANVLTF.

The chain has TRBV28 and TRBJ1-4; no definite D call. Per germline, CDR1 MDHEN and CDR2 SYDVKM. The CDR3 is made up of 12 amino acids. V was clipped by 5 bases and J by 12 bases, with 13 bases between them. The CDR3 loop reads CASSPRFLELFF. The CDR3 nucleotides read TGTGCCAGCAGTCCCCGGTTTTTGGAACTGTTTTTT.

This chain joins TRBV6-6 and TRBJ1-1; a weak D match, TRBD1 (5 bases). V was clipped by 11 bases and J by 4 bases, with 20 bases between them. The length of the CDR3 is 14 residues. Germline V CDR1 and CDR2: MNHNY, SVGAGI (reference sequence). The CDR3 loop is CAVGLSSRSTEAFF. CDR3 sequence (DNA): TGTGCCGTGGGGCTGTCATCTAGGTCCACTGAAGCTTTCTTT.

The chain links TRBV6-6 to TRBJ2-1; 10 bases fit TRBD2. Looked up from germline, CDR1 is MNHNY and CDR2 is SVGAGI (reference sequence). The junction had 8 bases not matched to a gene; V was cut back by 2 bases and J by 10 bases. The CDR3 extends over 15 amino acids. The CDR3 here is CASSYPTSGAGEQFF. The CDR3 region has the DNA TGTGCCAGCAGTTACCCTACTAGCGGGGCGGGGGAGCAGTTCTTC.

This clone occurred a few times. The gene calls are TRBV7-8 and TRBJ2-7; TRBD1 might be the D (5 bases). The CDR3 contains 13 residues. Looked up from germline, CDR1 is SGHVS and CDR2 is FQNEAQ. Trimming took off 3 bases at V and 5 bases at J, with 11 bases between the two ends. Written as DNA, the CDR3 is TGTGCCAGCAGCTTCGGTCAGGGAAACGAGCAGTACTTC. Its protein product is CASSFGQGNEQYF.

The CDR3 region has the DNA TGTGCCAGCAGTGACACAGGACAGGGAGTCGGGTACGAGCAGTACTTC. Translation: CASSDTGQGVGYEQYF. The rearrangement uses TRBV6-1 and TRBJ2-7, with TRBD1 identical over 8 bases. Unmatched junction bases numbered 11, after V lost 3 bases and J lost 4 bases. CDR3 length: 16 amino acids. Germline CDR1 MNHNS, CDR2 SASEGT.

The chain joins TRBV6-6 to TRBJ1-1, with D maybe TRBD1 (6 bases). Trimming stripped 5 bases from V and 7 bases from J, with 14 bases between. This CDR3 is 13 amino acids long. From germline, CDR1 is MNHNY and CDR2 SVGAGI (reference sequence). CDR3 sequence: CASSRTEPIEAFF. The CDR3 region has the DNA TGTGCCAGCAGTAGGACAGAACCTATTGAAGCTTTCTTT.

V and J are TRBV27 and TRBJ2-7, with 10 bases matching TRBD2. CDR3 length: 14 amino acids. Germline V CDR1 and CDR2: MNHEY, SMNVEV (reference sequence). Trimming at V came to 3 bases and at J to 5 bases, leaving 4 bases not matched to a gene. The CDR3 protein is CASSFSGRLNEQYF. The CDR3 nucleotides read TGTGCCAGCAGTTTTAGCGGGAGGCTGAACGAGCAGTACTTC.

In regard to this clone: Germline and junction disagree at one end, which may indicate a read error. This rearrangement joins TRBV6-5 to TRBJ1-1, with TRBD1 matching 10 bases. Germline CDR1 is MNHEY and CDR2 is SVGAGI. This CDR3 contains 12 residues. CDR3 sequence (DNA): TGTGCCAGCAGGTACCCGGGACAGGGGCTTTCCTTT. It yields the protein CASRYPGQGLSF.

The rearrangement joins TRBV7-2 to TRBJ2-3, with 12 nucleotides matching TRBD1. CDR1 is SGHTA, CDR2 FQGNSA, per germline. The trim removed 5 bases at V and 7 bases at J, leaving 10 bases unmatched. The CDR3 covers 16 residues. CDR3 loop: CASSRTGTGGVYTQYF. The DNA for the CDR3 is TGTGCCAGCAGCCGAACCGGGACAGGGGGCGTGTATACGCAGTATTTT.

The chain is built from TRBV7-3 and TRBJ2-1, with 10 nucleotides matching TRBD2. Trimming removed 0 bases from V and 6 bases from J; junction bases left unmatched: 5. The CDR3 sequence is 16 residues long. Germline CDR1 reads SGHTA; CDR2 reads FQGTGA. CDR3 sequence: CASSLTALAGVNEQFF. For the CDR3, the DNA is TGTGCCAGCAGCTTAACGGCGCTAGCGGGAGTCAATGAGCAGTTCTTC.

The V and J genes are TRBV21-1 and TRBJ1-2; the table names TRBD1, a call not compared with the DNA. TRBV21-1 is tagged as a pseudogene. The CDR3 is 14 residues long. CDR3 protein: CASRNIRQGLGYTF. The CDR3 DNA sequence: TGTGCCAGCAGGAACATCAGACAGGGGCTCGGCTACACCTTC.

Concerning this clone: Germline is not matched at one junction end, which may reflect a read error. This rearrangement joins TRBV2 to TRBJ2-7; D call uncertain. The CDR3 sequence is 11 residues long. Germline V gene sequence: CDR1 SNHLY, CDR2 FYNNEI. This CDR3 is CASSPSHEQYF. CDR3 sequence (DNA): TGTGCCAGCAGTCCCTCCCACGAGCAGTACTTC.

V gene TRBV18 combines with J gene TRBJ1-1; TRBD1 might be the D (6 bases). The CDR3 sequence is 16 residues long. Germline loops: CDR1 KGHSH, CDR2 LQKENI. Trimming stripped 3 bases from V and 3 bases from J, with 17 bases between. CDR3 amino acids: CASSPSARGFDTEAFF. The CDR3 DNA reads TGTGCCAGCTCACCGTCGGCAAGGGGGTTCGACACTGAAGCTTTCTTT.

The V gene is TRBV7-2, the J gene TRBJ2-5; D perhaps matches TRBD1 (5 bases). The CDR3 is made up of 14 amino acids. From germline, CDR1 is SGHTA and CDR2 FQGNSA. Trimming removed 1 base at V and 3 bases at J, with 9 bases between. The DNA for the CDR3 is TGTGCCAGCAGCTTAGAGGCAGGGAAAGAGACCCAGTACTTC. Translating it yields CASSLEAGKETQYF.

This clone appeared once. The chain has TRBV28 and TRBJ1-2; the D gene is possibly TRBD1 (6 bases). V was pared by 7 bases and J by 4 bases, with 19 bases between. The CDR3 extends over 15 amino acids. Per germline, CDR1 MDHEN and CDR2 SYDVKM. The CDR3: CASKSDSQYSYGYTF. DNA of the CDR3: TGTGCCAGCAAGTCGGACAGCCAGTACTCCTATGGCTACACCTTC.

The chain has TRBV5-5 and TRBJ2-3, with a weak D call TRBD2 (6 bases). The CDR3 contains 16 residues. V was trimmed by 4 bases and J by 4 bases, leaving 19 bases between them. CDR1 SGHKS and CDR2 YYEKEE come from the germline V gene (reference sequence). The CDR3 DNA reads TGTGCCAGCAGCCCGGTGAGCGGGTGGGTTGCAGATACGCAGTATTTT. This codes for CASSPVSGWVADTQYF.